This TCR beta chain emerged from a study of blood T cell repertoires in COVID-19. Study summary: Researchers got acute and convalescent COVID-19 samples from the United States, Italy and Spain. T cells, B-cell-depleted T cells, or PBMCs provided the cDNA or gDNA that served as material.

There are 15 residues in the CDR3. Per the germline V gene, CDR1 is LNHDA and CDR2 is SQIVND (reference sequence). Trimming left V 4 bases short and J 6 bases short, with 18 bases between. Per the original methods: Researchers report that nucleated cell counts were estimated from reference gene primer amplification. TCRdb's copy holds only in-frame clones and misses some; the assay was immunoSEQ multiplex PCR. The DNA gave D and trimming, while V, J and clone size come from that table. Of more than 100,000 clones in the sample, approximately 80% are singletons; the top ten hold 4% to 5.5%. Source material: peripheral blood. This chain links TRBV19 with TRBJ1-2, with D maybe TRBD1 (5 bases). The clonotype originates from a woman aged 65 to 85 with acute or convalescent COVID-19. CDR3: CASSTSRRGVNGYTF. CDR3 nucleotides: TGTGCCAGTAGTACCTCAAGGCGGGGGGTCAATGGCTACACCTTC. Drawing the rest from reference TRBV19 and TRBJ1-2, the complete variable domain is DGGITQSPKYLFRKEGQNVTLSCEQNLNHDAMYWYRQDPGQGLRLIYYSQIVNDFQKGDIAEGYSVSREKKESFPLTVTSAQKNPTAFYLCASSTSRRGVNGYTFGSGTRLTVV.